These T cell receptor beta chains were read from a single sample in a study of cytomegalovirus exposure and HLA in healthy donors. Using immunoSEQ multiplex PCR, the repertoire was profiled, and TCRdb retains in-frame clones only, with some absent. The sample records about 120,000 clones, more than 70% being singletons. Input material: PBMCs. The receptors shown here come from a man aged 50-59 years in good health and CMV-seronegative. Both conserved end residues are part of each CDR3. The D gene is left open where the match is weak. Size is omitted from some rows. Given values are once, few, many or a class for expanded clones.

clone size	V gene	D gene	CDR3 length	J gene	CDR3 DNA	CDR3 protein
NA	TRBV6-6	NA	12	TRBJ1-5	TGTGCCAGCTCTACTTCGGATCAGCCCCAGCATTTT	CASSTSDQPQHF
NA	TRBV19	NA	14	TRBJ2-3	TGTGCCAGTAGTATTGGCGGATTTACAGATACGCAGTATTTT	CASSIGGFTDTQYF
NA	TRBV28	NA	14	TRBJ1-2	TGTGCCAGCAGCCCCGCCGGACGGACTTATGGCTACACCTTC	CASSPAGRTYGYTF
NA	TRBV28	NA	16	TRBJ1-1	TGTGCCAGCAGACTCGCGACTCACGGGATGAACACTGAAGCTTTCTTT	CASRLATHGMNTEAFF
NA	TRBV7-9	NA	13	TRBJ2-7	TGTGCCAGCAGCTCGAGAGCAACCTACGAGCAGTACTTC	CASSSRATYEQYF
few	TRBV5-8	NA	15	TRBJ2-5	TGTGCCAGCAGCCGGGGTTTAGCCCTAATGGGGACCCAGTACTTC	CASSRGLALMGTQYF
once	TRBV7-7	NA	14	TRBJ2-3	TGTGCTAGCAGCTTGGGGAGAAGGTCAGATACGCAGTATTTT	CASSLGRRSDTQYF
NA	TRBV30	TRBD2	16	TRBJ2-2	TGTGCCTGGAACCCGGGCGGGGGGGCCAACACCGGGGAGCTGTTTTTT	CAWNPGGGANTGELFF
NA	TRBV6-4	TRBD1	13	TRBJ1-1	TGTGCCAGCAGTGCGACAGGGGGCACTGAAGCTTTCTTT	CASSATGGTEAFF
NA	TRBV18	TRBD1	14	TRBJ2-7	TGTGCCAGCTCACTGGGGACAGGGAGGTACGAGCAGTACTTC	CASSLGTGRYEQYF
NA	TRBV7-9	TRBD1	16	TRBJ2-1	TGTGCCAGCAGCTTTAAGGGACAGGTTCCCTACAATGAGCAGTTCTTC	CASSFKGQVPYNEQFF
NA	TRBV10-3	TRBD2	16	TRBJ2-7	TGTGCCATCAGTGAGTCCCGACTAGCGGGACTCTACGAGCAGTACTTC	CAISESRLAGLYEQYF
NA	TRBV6-5	NA	16	TRBJ2-2	TGTGCCAGCAGTTACTCGGTCGACAGGAACACCGGGGAGCTGTTTTTT	CASSYSVDRNTGELFF
NA	TRBV29-1	NA	11	TRBJ2-1	TGCAGCGTCCTTATTGACAATGAGCAGTTCTTC	CSVLIDNEQFF
NA	TRBV9	NA	15	TRBJ1-4	TGTGCCAGCAGCGTAAGAGGAACCGAGAATGAAAAACTGTTTTTT	CASSVRGTENEKLFF
NA	TRBV7-9	TRBD1	15	TRBJ2-1	TGTGCCAGCAGACTGGACAGGGGGTCCTACAATGAGCAGTTCTTC	CASRLDRGSYNEQFF
few	TRBV12-5	NA	17	TRBJ1-4	TGTGCTAGTGGTTTGCTACGCGGTGGGGGGGCTAATGAAAAACTGTTTTTT	CASGLLRGGGANEKLFF